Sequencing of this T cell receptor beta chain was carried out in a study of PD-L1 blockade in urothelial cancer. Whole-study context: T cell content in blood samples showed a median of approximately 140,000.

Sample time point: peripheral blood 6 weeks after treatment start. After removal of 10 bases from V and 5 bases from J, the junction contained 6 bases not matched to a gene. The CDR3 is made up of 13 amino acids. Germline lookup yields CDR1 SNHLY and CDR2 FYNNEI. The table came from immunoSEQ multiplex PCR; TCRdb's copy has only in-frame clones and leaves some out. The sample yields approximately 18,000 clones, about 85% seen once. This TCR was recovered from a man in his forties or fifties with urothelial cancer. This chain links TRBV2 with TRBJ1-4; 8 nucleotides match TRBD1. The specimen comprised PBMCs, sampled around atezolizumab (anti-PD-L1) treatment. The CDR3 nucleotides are TGTGCCAACCTGCGGGACAGGAATGAAAAACTGTTTTTT. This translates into CANLRDRNEKLFF.